These 2 T cell receptor beta chains came from one sample sequenced in a study of T-cell memory formation after mild COVID-19. MiXCR was run by TCRdb on the 5' RACE reads, yielding one entry per CDR3 protein. The sample gives roughly 120,000 distinct CDR3 sequences, 15% to 20% of which show up once; roughly 14% is in the top ten. What was sequenced was PBMCs or a T cell subset sorted from them (not recorded which). The receptor set was obtained from an adult woman who had mild COVID-19 (a few samples of this study predate the infection). Cell type and time point are not known.

This chain uses TRBV5-5 with TRBJ2-1, with D possibly being TRBD2 (5 bases). V gave up 6 bases and J gave up 6 bases, with 19 bases separating them. The germline V gene has CDR1 SGHKS and CDR2 YYEKEE (reference sequence). This CDR3 is built from 15 residues. Here the CDR3 reads CASTLTGMSLNEQFF. CDR3 coding DNA: TGTGCCAGCACCCTCACGGGAATGTCTCTCAATGAGCAGTTCTTC.

This clonotype showed up just a few times. This chain links TRBV20-1 with TRBJ1-1; D is possibly TRBD1 (6 bases). Germline loops: CDR1 DFQATT, CDR2 SNEGSKA (reference sequence). V was trimmed by 1 base and J by 6 bases, leaving 12 bases between them. The CDR3 is made up of 13 amino acids. DNA of the CDR3: TGCAGTGCTAGAGCCCGGGGGCGGCCTGAAGCTTTCTTT. This encodes CSARARGRPEAFF.